This T cell receptor beta chain is from a study of blood T cell repertoires in COVID-19. Cohort placement rested on clinical history that participants reported themselves. Profiled with immunoSEQ multiplex PCR; TCRdb holds only in-frame clones, not every one. The table records hundreds of thousands of clones, roughly 87% of them present only once. Germline V CDR1 and CDR2: KGHDR, SFDVKD. CDR3 size: 13 residues. Trimming took 4 bases from V and 0 from J, leaving 3 bases between them. Only a few counts were recorded for this clone. Within the sample, other DNA sequences also encode this same CDR3. The TCR originated in a woman in her 30s who had recovered from COVID-19. The sample comprised PBMCs or T cells enriched from blood (not recorded which). V is TRBV24-1 and J is TRBJ1-5; D gene unclear. The CDR3 spells CATSDHSNQPQHF. Written as DNA, the CDR3 is TGTGCCACCAGTGACCATAGCAATCAGCCCCAGCATTTT.